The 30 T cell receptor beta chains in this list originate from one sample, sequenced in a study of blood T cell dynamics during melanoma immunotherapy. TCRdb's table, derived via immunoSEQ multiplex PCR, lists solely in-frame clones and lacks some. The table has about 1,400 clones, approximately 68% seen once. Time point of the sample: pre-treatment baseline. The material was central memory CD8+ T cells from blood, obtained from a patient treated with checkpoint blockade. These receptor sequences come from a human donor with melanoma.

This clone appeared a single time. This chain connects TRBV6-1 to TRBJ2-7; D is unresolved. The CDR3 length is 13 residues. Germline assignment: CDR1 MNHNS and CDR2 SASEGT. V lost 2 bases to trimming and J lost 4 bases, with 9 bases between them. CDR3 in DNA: TGTGCCAGCAGTGAATCCCACAGTTACGAGCAGTACTTC. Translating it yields CASSESHSYEQYF.

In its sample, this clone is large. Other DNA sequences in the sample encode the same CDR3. CDR3 in DNA: TGTGCCAGCAGCGTTAGCGGGAGGGCCTCAGAGACCCAGTACTTC. Translation: CASSVSGRASETQYF. V is TRBV9 and J is TRBJ2-5, with TRBD2 matching 11 bases. Germline values: CDR1 SGDLS, CDR2 YYNGEE. V lost 2 bases, J lost 4 bases, and 4 bases stayed unmatched. The CDR3 consists of 15 residues.

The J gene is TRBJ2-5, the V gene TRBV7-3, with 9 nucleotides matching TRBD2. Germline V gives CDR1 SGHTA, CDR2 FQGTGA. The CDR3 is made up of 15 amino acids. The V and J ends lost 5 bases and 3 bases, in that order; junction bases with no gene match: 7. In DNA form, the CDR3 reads TGTGCCAGCAGCCCGGGCGGCGGGAGGGAAGAGACCCAGTACTTC. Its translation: CASSPGGGREETQYF.

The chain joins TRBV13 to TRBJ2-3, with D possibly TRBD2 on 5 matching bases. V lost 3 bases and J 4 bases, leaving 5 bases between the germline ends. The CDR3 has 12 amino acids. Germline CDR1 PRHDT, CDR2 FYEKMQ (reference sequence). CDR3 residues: CASSFSADTQYF. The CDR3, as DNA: TGTGCCAGCAGCTTTAGCGCAGATACGCAGTATTTT.

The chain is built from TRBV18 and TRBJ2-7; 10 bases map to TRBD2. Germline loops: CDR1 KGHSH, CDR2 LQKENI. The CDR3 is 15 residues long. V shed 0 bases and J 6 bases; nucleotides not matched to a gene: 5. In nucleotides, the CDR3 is TGTGCCAGCTCACCACCCCTAGCGGGAGTGGTCGAGCAGTACTTC. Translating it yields CASSPPLAGVVEQYF.

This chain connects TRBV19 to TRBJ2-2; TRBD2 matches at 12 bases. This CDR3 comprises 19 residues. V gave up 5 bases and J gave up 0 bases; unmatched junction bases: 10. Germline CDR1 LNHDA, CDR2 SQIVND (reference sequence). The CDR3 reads CASSANGLAGLPNTGELFF. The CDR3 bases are TGTGCCAGTAGTGCAAATGGACTAGCGGGATTGCCGAACACCGGGGAGCTGTTTTTT.

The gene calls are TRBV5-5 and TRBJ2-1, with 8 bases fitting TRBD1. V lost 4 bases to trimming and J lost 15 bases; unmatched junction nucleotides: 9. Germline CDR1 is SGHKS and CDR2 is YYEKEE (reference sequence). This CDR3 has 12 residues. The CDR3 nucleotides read TGTGCCAGCAGCGGGGACCGGGACAGGTGGTTCTTC. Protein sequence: CASSGDRDRWFF.

The CDR3 here is CASSQGTSGNPYEQYF. The DNA of the CDR3 is TGTGCCAGCAGCCAGGGGACTAGCGGGAACCCCTACGAGCAGTACTTC. The J gene is TRBJ2-7, the V gene TRBV7-6, with TRBD2 identical over 13 bases. The CDR3 runs to 16 residues. CDR1 and CDR2 from the germline V gene are SGHVS and FNYEAQ. V lost 5 bases to trimming and J lost 2 bases; unmatched junction nucleotides: 6.

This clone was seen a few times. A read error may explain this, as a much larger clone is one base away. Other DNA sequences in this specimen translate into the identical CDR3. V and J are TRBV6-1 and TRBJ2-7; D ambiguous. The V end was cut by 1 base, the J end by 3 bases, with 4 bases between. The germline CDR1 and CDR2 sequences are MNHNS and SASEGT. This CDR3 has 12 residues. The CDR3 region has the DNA TGTGCCAGCAGTGAAGACGGCTACGAGCAGTACTTC. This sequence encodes CASSEDGYEQYF.

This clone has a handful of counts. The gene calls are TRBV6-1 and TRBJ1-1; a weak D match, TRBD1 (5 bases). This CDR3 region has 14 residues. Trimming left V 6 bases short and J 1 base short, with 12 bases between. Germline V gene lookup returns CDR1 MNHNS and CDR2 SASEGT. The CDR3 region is CASRPGGQNTEAFF. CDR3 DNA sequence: TGTGCCAGCAGACCTGGAGGACAGAACACTGAAGCTTTCTTT.

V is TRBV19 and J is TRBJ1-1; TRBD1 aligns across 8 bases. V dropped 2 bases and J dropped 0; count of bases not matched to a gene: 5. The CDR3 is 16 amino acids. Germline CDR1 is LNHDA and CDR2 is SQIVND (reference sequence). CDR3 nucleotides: TGTGCCAGTAGTATACTAAGGACAGGGATGAACACTGAAGCTTTCTTT. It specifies CASSILRTGMNTEAFF.

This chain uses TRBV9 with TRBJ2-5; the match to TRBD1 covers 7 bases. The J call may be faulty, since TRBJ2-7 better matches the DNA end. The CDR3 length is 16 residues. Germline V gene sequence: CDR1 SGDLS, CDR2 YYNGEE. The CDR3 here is CASSVAGGQAVYEQYF. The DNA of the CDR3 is TGTGCCAGCAGCGTAGCTGGCGGACAGGCGGTCTACGAGCAGTACTTC.

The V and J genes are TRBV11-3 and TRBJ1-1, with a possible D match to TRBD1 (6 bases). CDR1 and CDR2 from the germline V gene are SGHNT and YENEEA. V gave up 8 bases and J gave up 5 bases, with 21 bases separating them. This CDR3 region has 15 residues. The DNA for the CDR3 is TGTGCCAGCGCTCCGCGAGGGGGGGCGGGGACTGAAGCTTTCTTT. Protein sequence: CASAPRGGAGTEAFF. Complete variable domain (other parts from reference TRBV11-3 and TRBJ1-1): EAGVVQSPRYKIIEKKQPVAFWCNPISGHNTLYWYLQNLGQGPELLIRYENEEAVDDSQLPKDRFSAERLKGVDSTLKIQPAELGDSAVYLCASAPRGGAGTEAFFGQGTRLTVV.

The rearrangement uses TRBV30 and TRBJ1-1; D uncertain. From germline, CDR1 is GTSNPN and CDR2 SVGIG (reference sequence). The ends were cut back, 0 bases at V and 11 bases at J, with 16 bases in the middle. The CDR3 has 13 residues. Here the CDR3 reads CAWSVGSRVDAFF. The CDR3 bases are TGTGCCTGGAGTGTCGGCAGTCGGGTGGACGCTTTCTTT.

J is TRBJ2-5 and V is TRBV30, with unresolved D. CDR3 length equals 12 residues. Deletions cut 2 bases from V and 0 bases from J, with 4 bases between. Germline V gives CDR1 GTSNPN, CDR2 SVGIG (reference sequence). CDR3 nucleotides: TGTGCCTGGAGTTACAACCAAGAGACCCAGTACTTC. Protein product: CAWSYNQETQYF.

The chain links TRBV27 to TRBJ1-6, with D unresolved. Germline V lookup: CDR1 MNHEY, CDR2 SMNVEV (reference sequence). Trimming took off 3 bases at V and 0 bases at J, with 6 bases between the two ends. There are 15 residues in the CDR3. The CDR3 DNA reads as TGTGCCAGCAGTTTCAAGAACTCCTATAATTCACCCCTCCACTTT. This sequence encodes CASSFKNSYNSPLHF.

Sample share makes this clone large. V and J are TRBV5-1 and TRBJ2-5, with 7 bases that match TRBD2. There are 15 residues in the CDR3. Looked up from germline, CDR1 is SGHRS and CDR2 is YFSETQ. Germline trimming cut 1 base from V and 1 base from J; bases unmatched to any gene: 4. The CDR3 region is CASSLNLAVQETQYF. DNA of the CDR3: TGCGCCAGCAGCTTGAACCTAGCGGTCCAAGAGACCCAGTACTTC.

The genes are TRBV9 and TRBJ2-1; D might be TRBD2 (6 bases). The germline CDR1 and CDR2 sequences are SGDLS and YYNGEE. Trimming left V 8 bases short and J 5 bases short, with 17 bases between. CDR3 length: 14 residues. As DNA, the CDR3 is TGTGCCAGTACCCCCGCGGGACGGAACAATGAGCAGTTCTTC. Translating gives CASTPAGRNNEQFF.

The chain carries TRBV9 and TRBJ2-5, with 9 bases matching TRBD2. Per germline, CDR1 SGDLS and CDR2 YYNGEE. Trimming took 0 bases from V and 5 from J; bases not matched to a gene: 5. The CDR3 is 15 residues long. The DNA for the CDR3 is TGTGCCAGCAGCGTAGGTAGCGGGAGTGGGGAGACCCAGTACTTC. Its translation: CASSVGSGSGETQYF.

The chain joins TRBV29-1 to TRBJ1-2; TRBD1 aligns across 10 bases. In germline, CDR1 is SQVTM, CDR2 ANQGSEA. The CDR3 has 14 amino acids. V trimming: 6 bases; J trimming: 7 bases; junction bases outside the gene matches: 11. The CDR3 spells CSVAETGGERGYTF. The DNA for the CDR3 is TGCAGCGTCGCTGAGACAGGGGGCGAACGTGGCTACACCTTC.

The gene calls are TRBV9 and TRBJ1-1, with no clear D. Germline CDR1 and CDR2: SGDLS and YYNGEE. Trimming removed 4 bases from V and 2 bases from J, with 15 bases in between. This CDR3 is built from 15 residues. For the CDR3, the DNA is TGTGCCAGCAGCCCGACCGGGCCAGTTAACACTGAAGCTTTCTTT. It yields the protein CASSPTGPVNTEAFF.

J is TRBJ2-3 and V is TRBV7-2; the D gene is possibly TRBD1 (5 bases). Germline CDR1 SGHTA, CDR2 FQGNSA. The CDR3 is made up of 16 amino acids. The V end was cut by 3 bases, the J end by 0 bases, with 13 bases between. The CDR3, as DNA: TGTGCCAGCAGCTTCCAGGGCCTTGCTAGCACAGATACGCAGTATTTT. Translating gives CASSFQGLASTDTQYF.

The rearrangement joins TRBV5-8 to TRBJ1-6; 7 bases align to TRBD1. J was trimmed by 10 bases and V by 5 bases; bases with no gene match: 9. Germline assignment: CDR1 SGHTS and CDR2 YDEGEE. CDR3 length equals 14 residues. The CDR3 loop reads CASRPGGGRSPLHF. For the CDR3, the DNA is TGTGCCAGCAGACCAGGGGGGGGACGGTCACCCCTCCACTTT.

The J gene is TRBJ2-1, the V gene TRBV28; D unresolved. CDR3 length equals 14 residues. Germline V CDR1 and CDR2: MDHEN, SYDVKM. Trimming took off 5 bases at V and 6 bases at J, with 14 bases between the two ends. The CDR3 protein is CASSPRTRGNEQFF. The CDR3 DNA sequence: TGTGCCAGCAGTCCACGGACGAGAGGCAATGAGCAGTTCTTC.

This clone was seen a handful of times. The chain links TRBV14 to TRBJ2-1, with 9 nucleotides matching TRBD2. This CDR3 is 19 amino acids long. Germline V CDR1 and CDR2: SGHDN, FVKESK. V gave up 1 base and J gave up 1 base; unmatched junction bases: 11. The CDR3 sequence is CASSQVDFTSGLSYNEQFF. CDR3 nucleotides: TGTGCCAGCAGCCAAGTAGATTTCACTAGCGGGCTTTCCTACAATGAGCAGTTCTTC.

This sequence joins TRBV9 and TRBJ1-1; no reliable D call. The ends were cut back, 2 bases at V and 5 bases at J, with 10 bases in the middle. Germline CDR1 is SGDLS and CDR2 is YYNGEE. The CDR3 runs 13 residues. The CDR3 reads CASSVNGGTEAFF. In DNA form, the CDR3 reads TGTGCCAGCAGCGTCAATGGCGGAACTGAAGCTTTCTTT.

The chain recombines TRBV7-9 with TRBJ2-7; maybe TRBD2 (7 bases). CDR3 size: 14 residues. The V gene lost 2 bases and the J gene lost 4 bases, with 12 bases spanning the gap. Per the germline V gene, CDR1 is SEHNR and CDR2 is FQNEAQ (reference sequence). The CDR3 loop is CASSLPGGLYEQYF. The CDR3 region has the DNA TGTGCCAGCAGCTTACCCGGGGGGCTATACGAGCAGTACTTC. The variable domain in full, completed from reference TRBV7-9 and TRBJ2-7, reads DTGVSQNPRHKITKRGQNVTFRCDPISEHNRLYWYRQTLGQGPEFLTYFQNEAQLEKSRLLSDRFSAERPKGSFSTLEIQRTEQGDSAMYLCASSLPGGLYEQYFGPGTRLTVT.

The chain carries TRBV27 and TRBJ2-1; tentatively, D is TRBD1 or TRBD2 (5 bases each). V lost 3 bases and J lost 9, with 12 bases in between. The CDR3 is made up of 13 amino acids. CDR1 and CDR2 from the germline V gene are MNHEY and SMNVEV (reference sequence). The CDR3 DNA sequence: TGTGCCAGCAGTTTCGCGGGTAGGGGTGAGCAGTTCTTC. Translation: CASSFAGRGEQFF.

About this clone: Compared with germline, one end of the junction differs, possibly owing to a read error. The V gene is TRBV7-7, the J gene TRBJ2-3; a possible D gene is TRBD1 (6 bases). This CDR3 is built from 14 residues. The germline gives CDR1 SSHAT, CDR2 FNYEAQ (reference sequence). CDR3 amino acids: CASSQDSSTDTQYF. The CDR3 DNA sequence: TGTGCTAGCAGTCAGGACAGTAGCACAGATACGCAGTATTTT.

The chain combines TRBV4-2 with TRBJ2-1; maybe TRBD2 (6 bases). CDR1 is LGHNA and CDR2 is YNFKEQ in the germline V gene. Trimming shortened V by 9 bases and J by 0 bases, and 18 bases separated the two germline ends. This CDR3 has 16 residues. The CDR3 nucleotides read TGTGCCAGTACCCGGTCCGGGGGAAGCTCCTACAATGAGCAGTTCTTC. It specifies CASTRSGGSSYNEQFF.